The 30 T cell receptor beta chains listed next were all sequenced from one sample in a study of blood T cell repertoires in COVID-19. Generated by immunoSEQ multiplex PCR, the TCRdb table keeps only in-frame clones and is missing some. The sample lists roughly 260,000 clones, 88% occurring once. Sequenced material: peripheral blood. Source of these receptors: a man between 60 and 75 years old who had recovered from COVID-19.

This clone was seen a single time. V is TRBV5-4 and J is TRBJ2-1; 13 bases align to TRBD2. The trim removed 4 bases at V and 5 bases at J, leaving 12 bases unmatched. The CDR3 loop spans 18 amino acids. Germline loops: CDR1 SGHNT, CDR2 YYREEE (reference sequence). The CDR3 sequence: CASSPMQGLAGKNNEQFF. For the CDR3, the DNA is TGTGCCAGCAGCCCGATGCAGGGACTAGCGGGGAAAAACAATGAGCAGTTCTTC.

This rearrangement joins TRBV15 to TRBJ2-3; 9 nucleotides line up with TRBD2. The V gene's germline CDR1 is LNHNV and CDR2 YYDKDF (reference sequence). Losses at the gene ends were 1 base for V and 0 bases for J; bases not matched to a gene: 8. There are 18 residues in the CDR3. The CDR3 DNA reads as TGTGCCACCAGCAGAGGTCGAGCGGGGGGTTCTAGCACAGATACGCAGTATTTT. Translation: CATSRGRAGGSSTDTQYF.

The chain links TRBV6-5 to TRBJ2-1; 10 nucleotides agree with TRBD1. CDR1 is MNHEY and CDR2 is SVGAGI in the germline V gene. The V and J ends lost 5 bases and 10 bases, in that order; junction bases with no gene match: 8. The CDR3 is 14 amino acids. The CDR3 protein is CASSRTGGTNEQFF. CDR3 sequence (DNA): TGTGCCAGCAGTCGGACAGGGGGAACCAACGAGCAGTTCTTC.

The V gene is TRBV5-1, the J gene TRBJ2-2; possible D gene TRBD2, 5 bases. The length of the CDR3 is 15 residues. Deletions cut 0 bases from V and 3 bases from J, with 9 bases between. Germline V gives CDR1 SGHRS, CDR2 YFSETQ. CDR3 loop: CASSLAPGYTGELFF. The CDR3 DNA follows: TGCGCCAGCAGCTTGGCACCGGGATACACCGGGGAGCTGTTTTTT.

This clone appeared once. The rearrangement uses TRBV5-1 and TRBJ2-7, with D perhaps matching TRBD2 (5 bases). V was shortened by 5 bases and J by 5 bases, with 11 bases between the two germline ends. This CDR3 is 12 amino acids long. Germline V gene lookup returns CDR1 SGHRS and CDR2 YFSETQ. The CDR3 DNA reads TGCGCCAGCAGGTTCGCCGGGGACGAGCAGTACTTC. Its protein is CASRFAGDEQYF.

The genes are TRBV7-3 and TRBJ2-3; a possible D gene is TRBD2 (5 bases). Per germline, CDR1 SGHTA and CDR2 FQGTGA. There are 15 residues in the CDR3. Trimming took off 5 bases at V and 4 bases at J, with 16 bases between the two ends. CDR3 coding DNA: TGTGCCAGCAGCCCATCGGGTCTGCGGGCAGATACGCAGTATTTT. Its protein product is CASSPSGLRADTQYF.

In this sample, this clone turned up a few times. The CDR3 loop is CASSPGANTGELFF. CDR3 in DNA: TGCGCCAGCAGTCCAGGGGCGAACACCGGGGAGCTGTTTTTT. The gene calls are TRBV5-1 and TRBJ2-2; D is perhaps TRBD1 (6 bases). The CDR3 is 14 residues long. Trimming stripped 5 bases from V and 0 bases from J, with 8 bases between. CDR1 and CDR2 (germline): SGHRS, YFSETQ.

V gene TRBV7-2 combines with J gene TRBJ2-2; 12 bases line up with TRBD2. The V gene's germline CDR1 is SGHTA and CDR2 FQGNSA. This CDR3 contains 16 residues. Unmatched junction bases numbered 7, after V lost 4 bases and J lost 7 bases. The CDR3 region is CASSSLAGGRYGELFF. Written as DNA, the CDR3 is TGTGCCAGCAGCTCTCTAGCGGGGGGGCGTTACGGGGAGCTGTTTTTT.

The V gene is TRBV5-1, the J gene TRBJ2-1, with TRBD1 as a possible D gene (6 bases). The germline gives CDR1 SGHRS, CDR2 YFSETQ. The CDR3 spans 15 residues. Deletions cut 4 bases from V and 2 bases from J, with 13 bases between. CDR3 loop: CASSTYRDPYNEQFF. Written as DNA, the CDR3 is TGCGCCAGCAGCACCTACAGGGACCCCTACAATGAGCAGTTCTTC.

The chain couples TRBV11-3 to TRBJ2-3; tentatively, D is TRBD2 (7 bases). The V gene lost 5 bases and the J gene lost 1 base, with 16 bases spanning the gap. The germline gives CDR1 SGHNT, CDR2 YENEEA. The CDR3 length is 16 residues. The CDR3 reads CASSTTLGGGTDTQYF. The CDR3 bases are TGTGCCAGCAGCACTACCCTAGGGGGGGGCACAGATACGCAGTATTTT. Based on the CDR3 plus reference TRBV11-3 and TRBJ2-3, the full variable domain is EAGVVQSPRYKIIEKKQPVAFWCNPISGHNTLYWYLQNLGQGPELLIRYENEEAVDDSQLPKDRFSAERLKGVDSTLKIQPAELGDSAVYLCASSTTLGGGTDTQYFGPGTRLTVL.

The CDR3 coding sequence is TGTGCCAGCAGGTTCTCCCCGACAGTATCCGAGCAGTACTTC. As protein: CASRFSPTVSEQYF. The chain is built from TRBV7-3 and TRBJ2-7, with a possible D match to TRBD1 (5 bases). CDR1 and CDR2 (germline): SGHTA, FQGTGA. The V end lost 6 bases, the J end lost 6 bases, and 18 bases lay between the germline ends. The CDR3 consists of 14 residues.

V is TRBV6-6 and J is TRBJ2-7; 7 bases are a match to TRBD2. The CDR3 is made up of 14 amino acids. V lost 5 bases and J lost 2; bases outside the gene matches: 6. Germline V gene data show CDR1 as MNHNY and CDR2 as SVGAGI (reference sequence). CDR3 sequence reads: CASSQKRGAYEQYF. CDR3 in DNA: TGTGCCAGCAGTCAAAAGCGGGGTGCCTACGAGCAGTACTTC.

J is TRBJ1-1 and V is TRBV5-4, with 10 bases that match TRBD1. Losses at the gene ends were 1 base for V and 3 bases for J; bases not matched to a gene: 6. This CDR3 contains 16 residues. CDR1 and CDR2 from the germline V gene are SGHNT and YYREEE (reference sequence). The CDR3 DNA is TGTGCCAGCAGCTTGCTTCGGACAGGGGGGTACACTGAAGCTTTCTTT. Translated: CASSLLRTGGYTEAFF.

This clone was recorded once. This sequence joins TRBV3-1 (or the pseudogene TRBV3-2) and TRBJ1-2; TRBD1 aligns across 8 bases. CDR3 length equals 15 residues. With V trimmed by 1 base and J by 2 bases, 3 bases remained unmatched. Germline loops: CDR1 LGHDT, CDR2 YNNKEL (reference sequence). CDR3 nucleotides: TGTGCCAGCAGCCAAGGACAGGGGATCAACTATGGCTACACCTTC. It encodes CASSQGQGINYGYTF.

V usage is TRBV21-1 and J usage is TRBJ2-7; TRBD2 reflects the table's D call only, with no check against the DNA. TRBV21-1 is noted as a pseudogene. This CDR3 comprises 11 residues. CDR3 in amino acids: CASPGKDEQYF. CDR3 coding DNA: TGTGCCAGCCCCGGGAAGGACGAGCAGTACTTC.

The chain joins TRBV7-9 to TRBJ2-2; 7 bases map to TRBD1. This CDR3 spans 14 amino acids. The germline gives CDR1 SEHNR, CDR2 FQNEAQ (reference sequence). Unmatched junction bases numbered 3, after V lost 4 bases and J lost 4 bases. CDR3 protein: CASSSGTATGELFF. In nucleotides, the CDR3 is TGTGCCAGCAGCTCCGGGACAGCCACCGGGGAGCTGTTTTTT.

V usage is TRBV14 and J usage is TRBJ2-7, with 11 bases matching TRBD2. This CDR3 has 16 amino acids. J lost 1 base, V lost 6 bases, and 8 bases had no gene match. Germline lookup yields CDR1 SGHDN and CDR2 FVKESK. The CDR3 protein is CASSGTSGKASYEQYF. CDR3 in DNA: TGTGCCAGCAGTGGGACTAGCGGCAAGGCGTCCTACGAGCAGTACTTC.

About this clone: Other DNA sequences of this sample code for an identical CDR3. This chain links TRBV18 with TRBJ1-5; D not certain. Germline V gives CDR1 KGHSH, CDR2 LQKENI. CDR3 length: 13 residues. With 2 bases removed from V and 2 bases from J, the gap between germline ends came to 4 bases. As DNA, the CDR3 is TGTGCCAGCTCACCAGGAGGCAATCAGCCCCAGCATTTT. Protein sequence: CASSPGGNQPQHF.

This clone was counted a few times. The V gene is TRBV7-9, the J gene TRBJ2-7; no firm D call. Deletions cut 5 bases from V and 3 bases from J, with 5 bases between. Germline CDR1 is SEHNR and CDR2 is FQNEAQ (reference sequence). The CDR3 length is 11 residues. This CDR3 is CASSTYYEQYF. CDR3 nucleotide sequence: TGTGCCAGCAGCACCTACTACGAGCAGTACTTC.

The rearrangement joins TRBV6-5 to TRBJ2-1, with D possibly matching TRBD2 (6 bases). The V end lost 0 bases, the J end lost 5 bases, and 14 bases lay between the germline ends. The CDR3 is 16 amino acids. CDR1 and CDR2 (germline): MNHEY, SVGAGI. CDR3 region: CASSYSRGNRDNEQFF. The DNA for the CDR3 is TGTGCCAGCAGTTACTCTCGGGGGAATCGAGACAATGAGCAGTTCTTC.

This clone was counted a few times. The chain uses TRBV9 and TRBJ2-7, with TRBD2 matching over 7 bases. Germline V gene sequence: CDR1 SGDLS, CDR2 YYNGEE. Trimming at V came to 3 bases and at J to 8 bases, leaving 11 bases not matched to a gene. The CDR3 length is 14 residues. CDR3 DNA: TGTGCCAGCAGCGACGGTGACGGGACTACGCAGCAGTACTTC. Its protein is CASSDGDGTTQQYF.

The CDR3 DNA is TGTGCCAGCAGTTCGACAGGGGCCGGGGAGCTGTTTTTT. Its translation is CASSSTGAGELFF. V is TRBV11-3 and J is TRBJ2-2, with 8 bases lining up with TRBD1. CDR1 is SGHNT, CDR2 YENEEA, per germline. After removal of 6 bases from V and 6 bases from J, the junction contained 3 bases not matched to a gene. The CDR3 totals 13 residues.

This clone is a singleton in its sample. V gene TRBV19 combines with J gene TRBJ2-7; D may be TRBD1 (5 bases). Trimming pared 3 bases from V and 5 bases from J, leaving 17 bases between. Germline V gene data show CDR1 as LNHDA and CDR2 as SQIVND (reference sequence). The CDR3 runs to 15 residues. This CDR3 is CASSISAGFVDEQYF. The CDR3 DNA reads TGTGCCAGTAGTATTTCGGCAGGGTTCGTCGACGAGCAGTACTTC. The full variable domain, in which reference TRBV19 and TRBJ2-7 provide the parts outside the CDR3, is DGGITQSPKYLFRKEGQNVTLSCEQNLNHDAMYWYRQDPGQGLRLIYYSQIVNDFQKGDIAEGYSVSREKKESFPLTVTSAQKNPTAFYLCASSISAGFVDEQYFGPGTRLTVT.

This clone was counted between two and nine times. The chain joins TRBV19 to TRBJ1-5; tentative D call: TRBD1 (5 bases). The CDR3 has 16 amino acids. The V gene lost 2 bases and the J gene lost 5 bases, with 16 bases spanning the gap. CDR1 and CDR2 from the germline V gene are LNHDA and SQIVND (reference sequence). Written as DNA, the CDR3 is TGTGCCAGTAGTATACTTTCCCAGGGTCTGGATCAGCCCCAGCATTTT. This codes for CASSILSQGLDQPQHF.

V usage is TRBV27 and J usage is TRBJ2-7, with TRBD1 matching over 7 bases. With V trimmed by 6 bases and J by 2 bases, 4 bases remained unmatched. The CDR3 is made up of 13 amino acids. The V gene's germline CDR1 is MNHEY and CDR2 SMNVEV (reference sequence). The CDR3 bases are TGTGCCAGCAGCATGACAGGGCCCTACGAGCAGTACTTC. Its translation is CASSMTGPYEQYF.

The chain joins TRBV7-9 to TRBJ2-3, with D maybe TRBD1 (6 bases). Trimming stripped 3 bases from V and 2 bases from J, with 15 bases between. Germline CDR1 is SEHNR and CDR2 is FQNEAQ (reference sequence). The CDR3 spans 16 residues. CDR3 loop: CASSFFRTDPTDTQYF. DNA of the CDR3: TGTGCCAGCAGCTTCTTTCGGACAGACCCCACAGATACGCAGTATTTT.

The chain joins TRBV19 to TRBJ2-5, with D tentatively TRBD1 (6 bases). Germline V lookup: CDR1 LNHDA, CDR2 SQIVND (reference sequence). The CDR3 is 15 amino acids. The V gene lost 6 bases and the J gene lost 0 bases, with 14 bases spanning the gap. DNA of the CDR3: TGTGCCAGTAGAACAGGACAGACGGACCAAGAGACCCAGTACTTC. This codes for CASRTGQTDQETQYF.

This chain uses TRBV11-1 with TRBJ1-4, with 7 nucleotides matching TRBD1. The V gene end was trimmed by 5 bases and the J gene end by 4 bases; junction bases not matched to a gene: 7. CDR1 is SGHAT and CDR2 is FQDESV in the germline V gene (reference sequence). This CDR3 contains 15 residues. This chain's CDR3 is CASSPKGGYNEKLFF. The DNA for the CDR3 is TGTGCCAGCAGCCCAAAAGGGGGCTATAATGAAAAACTGTTTTTT.

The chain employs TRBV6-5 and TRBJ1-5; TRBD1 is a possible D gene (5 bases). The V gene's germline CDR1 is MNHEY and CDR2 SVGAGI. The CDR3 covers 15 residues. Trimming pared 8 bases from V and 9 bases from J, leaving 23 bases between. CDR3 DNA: TGTGCCAGCTATGGTGGAACAGGTTTGGCTGGGCCCCAGCATTTT. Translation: CASYGGTGLAGPQHF.

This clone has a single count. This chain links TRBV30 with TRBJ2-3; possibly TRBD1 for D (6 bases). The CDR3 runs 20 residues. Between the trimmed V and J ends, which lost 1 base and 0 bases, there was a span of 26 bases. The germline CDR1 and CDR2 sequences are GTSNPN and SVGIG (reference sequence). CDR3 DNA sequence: TGTGCCTGGAGTGGTTTTGTTGACCGGGACAAAGTTCCTAGCACAGATACGCAGTATTTT. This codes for CAWSGFVDRDKVPSTDTQYF.